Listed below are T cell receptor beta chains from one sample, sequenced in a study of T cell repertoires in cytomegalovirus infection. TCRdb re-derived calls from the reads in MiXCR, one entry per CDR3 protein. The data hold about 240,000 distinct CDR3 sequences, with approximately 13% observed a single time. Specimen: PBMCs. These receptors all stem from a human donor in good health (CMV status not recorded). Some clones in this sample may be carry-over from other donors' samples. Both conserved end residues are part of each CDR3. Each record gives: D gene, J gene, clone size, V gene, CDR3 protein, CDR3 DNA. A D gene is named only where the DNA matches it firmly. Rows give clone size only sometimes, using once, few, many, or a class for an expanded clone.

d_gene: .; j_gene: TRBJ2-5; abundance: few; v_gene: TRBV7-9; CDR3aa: CASSTITEETQYF; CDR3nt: TGTGCCAGCAGCACAATCACGGAAGAGACCCAGTACTTC
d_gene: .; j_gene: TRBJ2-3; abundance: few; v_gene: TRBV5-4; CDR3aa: CASSFRVTDTQYF; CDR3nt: TGTGCCAGCAGCTTTCGGGTCACAGATACGCAGTATTTT
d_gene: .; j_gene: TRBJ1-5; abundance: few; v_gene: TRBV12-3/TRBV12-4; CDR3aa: CASSLNGRDQPQHF; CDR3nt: TGTGCCAGCAGTCTAAACGGCAGGGATCAGCCCCAGCATTTT
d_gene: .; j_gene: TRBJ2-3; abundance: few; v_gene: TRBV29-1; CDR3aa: CSVVPAGITSTDTQYF; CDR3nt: TGCAGCGTTGTACCCGCCGGAATTACTAGCACAGATACGCAGTATTTT
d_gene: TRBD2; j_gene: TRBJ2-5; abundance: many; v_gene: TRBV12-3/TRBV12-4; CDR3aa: CASSFSGLAGQETQYF; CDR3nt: TGTGCCAGCAGTTTCAGCGGGTTAGCGGGGCAAGAGACCCAGTACTTC
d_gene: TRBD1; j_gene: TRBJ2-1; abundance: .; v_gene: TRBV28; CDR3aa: CASSPLSRGLYNEQFF; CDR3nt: TGTGCCAGCAGTCCCCTGAGCAGGGGGCTTTACAATGAGCAGTTCTTC
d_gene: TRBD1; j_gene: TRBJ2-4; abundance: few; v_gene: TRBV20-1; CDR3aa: CSTRDRASKNIQYF; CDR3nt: TGCAGTACGCGGGACAGGGCATCCAAAAACATTCAGTACTTC
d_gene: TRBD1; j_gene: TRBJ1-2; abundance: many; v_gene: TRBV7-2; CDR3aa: CASSPRQGYGYTF; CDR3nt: TGTGCCAGCAGCCCGCGACAGGGGTATGGCTACACCTTC
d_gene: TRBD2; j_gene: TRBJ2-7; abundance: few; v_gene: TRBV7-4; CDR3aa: CASSLGHAGDEQYF; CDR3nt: TGTGCCAGCAGCTTAGGCCACGCGGGAGACGAGCAGTACTTC
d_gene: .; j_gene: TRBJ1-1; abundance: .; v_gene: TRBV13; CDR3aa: CASSFRMTGNTEAFF; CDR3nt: TGTGCCAGCAGCTTTAGGATGACAGGGAACACTGAAGCTTTCTTT
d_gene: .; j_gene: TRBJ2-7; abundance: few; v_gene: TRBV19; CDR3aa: CASKSQGSYEQYF; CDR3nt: TGTGCCAGTAAATCCCAGGGTTCCTACGAGCAGTACTTC
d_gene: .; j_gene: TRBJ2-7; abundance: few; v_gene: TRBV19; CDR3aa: CASSVLGASYEQYF; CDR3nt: TGTGCCAGTAGTGTCCTAGGGGCTTCCTACGAGCAGTACTTC
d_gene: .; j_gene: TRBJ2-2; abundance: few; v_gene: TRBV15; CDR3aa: CATSRVVSNTGELFF; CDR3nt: TGTGCCACCAGCAGAGTGGTATCGAACACCGGGGAGCTGTTTTTT
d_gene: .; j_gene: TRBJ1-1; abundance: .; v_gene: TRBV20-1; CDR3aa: CSAGPQYTEAFF; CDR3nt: TGCAGTGCCGGGCCCCAGTACACTGAAGCTTTCTTT
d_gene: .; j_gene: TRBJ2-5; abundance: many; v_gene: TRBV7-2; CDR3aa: CASSLRSSGTQYF; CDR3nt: TGTGCCAGCAGCTTGCGGTCCTCTGGGACCCAGTACTTC
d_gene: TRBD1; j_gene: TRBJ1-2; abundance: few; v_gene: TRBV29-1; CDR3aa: CSTQTGGNGYTF; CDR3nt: TGCAGCACACAGACAGGGGGCAACGGCTACACCTTC
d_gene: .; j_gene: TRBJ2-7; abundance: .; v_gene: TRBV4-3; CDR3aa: CASSRTGVAEQYF; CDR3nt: TGCGCCAGCAGCCGTACGGGGGTGGCCGAGCAGTACTTC
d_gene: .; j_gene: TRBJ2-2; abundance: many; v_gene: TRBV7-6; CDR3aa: CASSQPTGELFF; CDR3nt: TGTGCCAGCAGCCAACCAACCGGGGAGCTGTTTTTT
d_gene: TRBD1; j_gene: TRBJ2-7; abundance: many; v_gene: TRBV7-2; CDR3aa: CASSSRDRALYEQYF; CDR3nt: TGTGCCAGCAGCTCCCGGGACAGAGCCCTCTACGAGCAGTACTTC
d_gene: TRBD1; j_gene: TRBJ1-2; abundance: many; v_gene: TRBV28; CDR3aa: CASRGTGYYGYTF; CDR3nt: TGTGCCAGCAGAGGGACAGGGTACTATGGCTACACCTTC
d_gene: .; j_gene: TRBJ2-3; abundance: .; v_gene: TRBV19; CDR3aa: CASSIIGPGRSTDTQYF; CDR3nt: TGTGCCAGTAGTATTATAGGGCCGGGCCGCAGCACAGATACGCAGTATTTT
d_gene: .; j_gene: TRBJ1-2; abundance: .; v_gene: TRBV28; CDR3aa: CASSSPTFQGPNYGYTF; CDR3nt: TGTGCCAGCAGTTCCCCTACCTTCCAGGGGCCTAACTATGGCTACACCTTC
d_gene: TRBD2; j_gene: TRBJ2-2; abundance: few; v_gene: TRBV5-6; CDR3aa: CASSLWSSGDTGELFF; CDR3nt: TGTGCCAGCAGCTTGTGGTCTAGCGGGGACACCGGGGAGCTGTTTTTT
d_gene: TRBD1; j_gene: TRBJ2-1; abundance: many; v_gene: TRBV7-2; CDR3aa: CASSFTGDEQFF; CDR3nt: TGTGCCAGCAGCTTTACAGGGGACGAGCAGTTCTTC
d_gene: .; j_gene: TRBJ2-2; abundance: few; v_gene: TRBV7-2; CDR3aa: CASSPPNGRHTGELFF; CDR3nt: TGTGCCAGCAGCCCCCCCAATGGTCGGCACACCGGGGAGCTGTTTTTT
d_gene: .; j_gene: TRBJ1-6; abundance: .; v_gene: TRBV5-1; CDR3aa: CASSTDGFNSPLHF; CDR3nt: TGCGCCAGCAGCACCGACGGGTTTAATTCACCCCTCCACTTT
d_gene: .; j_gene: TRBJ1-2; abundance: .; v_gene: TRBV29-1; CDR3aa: CSVWTVYGYTF; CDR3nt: TGCAGCGTTTGGACCGTCTATGGCTACACCTTC
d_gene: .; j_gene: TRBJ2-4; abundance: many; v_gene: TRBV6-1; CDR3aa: CASSDRTVLIQYF; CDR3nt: TGTGCCAGCAGTGATAGGACAGTCCTCATTCAGTACTTC
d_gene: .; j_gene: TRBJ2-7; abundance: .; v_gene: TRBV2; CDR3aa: CASNREMVSEQYF; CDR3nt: TGTGCCAGCAACAGGGAAATGGTTTCCGAGCAGTACTTC
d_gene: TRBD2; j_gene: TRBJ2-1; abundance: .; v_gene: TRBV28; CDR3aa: CASTLSLAGYNEQFF; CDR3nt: TGTGCCAGCACCCTATCGTTAGCGGGGTACAATGAGCAGTTCTTC
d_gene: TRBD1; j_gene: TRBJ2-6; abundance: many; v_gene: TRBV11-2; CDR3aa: CASSERQGAAGANVLTF; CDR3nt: TGTGCCAGCAGCGAGAGGCAGGGGGCGGCTGGGGCCAACGTCCTGACTTTC
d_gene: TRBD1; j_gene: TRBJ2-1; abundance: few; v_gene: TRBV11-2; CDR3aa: CASSFLRGQLGEEQFF; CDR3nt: TGTGCCAGCAGCTTCCTCAGGGGGCAATTAGGGGAGGAGCAGTTCTTC
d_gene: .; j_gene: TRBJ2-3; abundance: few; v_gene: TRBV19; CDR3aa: CASSIFPVPDTQYF; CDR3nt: TGTGCCAGTAGTATATTTCCAGTGCCAGATACGCAGTATTTT